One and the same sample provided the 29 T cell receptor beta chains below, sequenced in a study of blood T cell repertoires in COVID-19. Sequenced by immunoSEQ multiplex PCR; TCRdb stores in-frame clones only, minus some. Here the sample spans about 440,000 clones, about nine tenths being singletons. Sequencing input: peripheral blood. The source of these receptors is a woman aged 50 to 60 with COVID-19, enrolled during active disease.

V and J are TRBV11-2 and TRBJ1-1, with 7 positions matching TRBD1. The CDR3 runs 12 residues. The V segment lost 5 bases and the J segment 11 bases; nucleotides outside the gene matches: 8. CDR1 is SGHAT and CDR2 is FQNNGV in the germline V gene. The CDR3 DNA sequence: TGTGCCAGCAGCCTACCGGGACAGAGGGCTTTCTTT. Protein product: CASSLPGQRAFF.

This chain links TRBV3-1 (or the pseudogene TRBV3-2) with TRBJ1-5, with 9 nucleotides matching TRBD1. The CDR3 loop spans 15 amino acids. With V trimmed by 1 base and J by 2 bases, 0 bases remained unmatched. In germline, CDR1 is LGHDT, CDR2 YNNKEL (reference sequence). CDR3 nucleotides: TGTGCCAGCAGCCAAGGGACAGGGGGCAATCAGCCCCAGCATTTT. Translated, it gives CASSQGTGGNQPQHF.

The CDR3 coding sequence is TGTGCCAGCAGCCCAGGAGGGAGGGGTTATGGCTACACCTTC. Residues: CASSPGGRGYGYTF. The chain carries TRBV28 and TRBJ1-2; perhaps TRBD1 as D (5 bases). V was clipped by 6 bases and J by 5 bases, with 16 bases between them. This CDR3 contains 14 residues. Germline V CDR1 and CDR2: MDHEN, SYDVKM.

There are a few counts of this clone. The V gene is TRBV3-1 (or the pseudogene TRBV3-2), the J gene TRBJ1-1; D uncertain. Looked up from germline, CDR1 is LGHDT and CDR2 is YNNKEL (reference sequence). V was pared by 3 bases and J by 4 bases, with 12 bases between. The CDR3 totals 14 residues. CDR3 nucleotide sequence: TGTGCCAGCAGCCATTATGTCGAGAGCACTGAAGCTTTCTTT. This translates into CASSHYVESTEAFF.

The CDR3 coding sequence is TGTGCCAGCACCGAGAGGGTAGGAGAGACCCAGTACTTC. Translated: CASTERVGETQYF. The chain carries TRBV3-1 (or the pseudogene TRBV3-2) and TRBJ2-5; tentatively, D is TRBD2 (5 bases). CDR1 is LGHDT, CDR2 YNNKEL, per germline (reference sequence). V lost 7 bases, J lost 4 bases, and 13 bases lay in between. There are 13 residues in the CDR3.

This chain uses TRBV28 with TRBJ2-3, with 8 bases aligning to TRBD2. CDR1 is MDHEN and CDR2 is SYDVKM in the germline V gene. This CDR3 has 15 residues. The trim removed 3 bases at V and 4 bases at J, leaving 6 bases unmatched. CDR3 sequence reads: CASSFQRGRADTQYF. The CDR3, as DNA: TGTGCCAGCAGTTTTCAGCGGGGGCGGGCAGATACGCAGTATTTT.

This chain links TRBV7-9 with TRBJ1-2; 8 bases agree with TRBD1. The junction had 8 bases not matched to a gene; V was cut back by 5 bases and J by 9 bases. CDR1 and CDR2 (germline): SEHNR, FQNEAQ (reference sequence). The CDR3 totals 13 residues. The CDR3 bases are TGTGCCAGCAGCCCTACGACAGGGGAGCGCTACACCTTC. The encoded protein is CASSPTTGERYTF.

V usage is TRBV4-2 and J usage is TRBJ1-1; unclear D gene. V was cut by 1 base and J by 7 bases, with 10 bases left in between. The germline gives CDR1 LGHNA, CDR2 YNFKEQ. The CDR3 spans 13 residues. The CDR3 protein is CASSQGGGSEAFF. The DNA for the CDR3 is TGTGCCAGCAGCCAAGGTGGTGGCAGTGAAGCTTTCTTT.

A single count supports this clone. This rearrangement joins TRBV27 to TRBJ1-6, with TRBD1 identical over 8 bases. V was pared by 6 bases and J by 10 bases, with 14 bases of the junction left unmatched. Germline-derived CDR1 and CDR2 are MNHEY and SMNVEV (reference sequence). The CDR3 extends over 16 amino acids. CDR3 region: CASSAKPPGQESPLHF. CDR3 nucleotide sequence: TGTGCCAGCAGCGCAAAACCACCGGGACAGGAATCACCCCTCCACTTT.

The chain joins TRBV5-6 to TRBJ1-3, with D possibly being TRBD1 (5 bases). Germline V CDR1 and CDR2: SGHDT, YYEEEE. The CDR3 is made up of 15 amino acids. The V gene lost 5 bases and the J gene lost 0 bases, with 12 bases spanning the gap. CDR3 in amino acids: CASSRDSRSGNTIYF. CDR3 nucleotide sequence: TGTGCCAGCAGTCGTGACAGCCGCTCTGGAAACACCATATATTTT.

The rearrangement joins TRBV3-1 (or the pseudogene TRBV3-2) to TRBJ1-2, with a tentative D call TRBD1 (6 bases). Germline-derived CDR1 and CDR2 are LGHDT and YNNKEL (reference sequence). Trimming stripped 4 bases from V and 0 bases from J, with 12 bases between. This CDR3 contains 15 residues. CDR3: CASSRQDISNYGYTF. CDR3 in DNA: TGTGCCAGCAGCCGACAGGACATTTCTAACTATGGCTACACCTTC.

CDR3 loop: CSASYRGTNEKLFF. In DNA form, the CDR3 reads TGCAGTGCGAGTTACAGGGGGACTAATGAAAAACTGTTTTTT. The V gene is TRBV20-1, the J gene TRBJ1-4, with 8 positions matching TRBD1. The CDR3 is 14 residues long. The germline CDR1 and CDR2 sequences are DFQATT and SNEGSKA (reference sequence). The V gene end was trimmed by 6 bases and the J gene end by 2 bases; junction bases not matched to a gene: 5.

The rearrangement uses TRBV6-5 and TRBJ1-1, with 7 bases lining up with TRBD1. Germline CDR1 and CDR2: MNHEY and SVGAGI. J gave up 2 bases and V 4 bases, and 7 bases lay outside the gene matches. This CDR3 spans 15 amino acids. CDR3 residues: CASSLAGGPNTEAFF. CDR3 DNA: TGTGCCAGCAGTTTGGCAGGGGGACCCAACACTGAAGCTTTCTTT.

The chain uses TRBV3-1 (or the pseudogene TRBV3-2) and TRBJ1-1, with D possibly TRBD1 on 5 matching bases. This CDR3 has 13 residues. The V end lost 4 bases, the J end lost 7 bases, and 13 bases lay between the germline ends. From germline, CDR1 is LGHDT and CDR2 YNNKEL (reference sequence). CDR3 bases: TGTGCCAGCAGCCCCGGGACTCCCCTTGAAGCTTTCTTT. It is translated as CASSPGTPLEAFF.

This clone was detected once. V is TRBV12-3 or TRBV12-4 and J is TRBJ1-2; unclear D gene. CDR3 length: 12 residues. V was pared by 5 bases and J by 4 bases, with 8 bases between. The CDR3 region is CASSPYPYGYTF. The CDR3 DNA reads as TGTGCCAGCAGTCCCTACCCCTATGGCTACACCTTC.

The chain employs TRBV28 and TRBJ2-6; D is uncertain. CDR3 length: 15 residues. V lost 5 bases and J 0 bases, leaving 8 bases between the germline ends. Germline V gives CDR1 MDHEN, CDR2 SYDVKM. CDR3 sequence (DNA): TGTGCCAGCAGTATACAGAGCTCTGGGGCCAACGTCCTGACTTTC. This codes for CASSIQSSGANVLTF.

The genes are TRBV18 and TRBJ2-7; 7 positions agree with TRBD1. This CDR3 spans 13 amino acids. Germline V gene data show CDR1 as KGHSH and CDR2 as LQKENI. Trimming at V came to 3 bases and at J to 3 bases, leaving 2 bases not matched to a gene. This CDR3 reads CASSPGQNYEQYF. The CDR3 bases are TGTGCCAGCTCACCGGGACAGAACTACGAGCAGTACTTC.

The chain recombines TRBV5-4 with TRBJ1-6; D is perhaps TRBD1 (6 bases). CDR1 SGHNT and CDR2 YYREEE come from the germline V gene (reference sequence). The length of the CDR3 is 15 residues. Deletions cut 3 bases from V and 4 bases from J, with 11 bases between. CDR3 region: CASSSDRQYNSPLHF. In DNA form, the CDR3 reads TGTGCCAGCAGCTCGGACAGACAATATAATTCACCCCTCCACTTT.

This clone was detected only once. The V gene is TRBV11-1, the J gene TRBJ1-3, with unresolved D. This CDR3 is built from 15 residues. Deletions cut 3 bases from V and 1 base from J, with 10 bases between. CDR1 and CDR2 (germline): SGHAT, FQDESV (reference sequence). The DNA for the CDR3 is TGTGCCAGCAGCTTGAACGGAGATTCTGGAAACACCATATATTTT. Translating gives CASSLNGDSGNTIYF.

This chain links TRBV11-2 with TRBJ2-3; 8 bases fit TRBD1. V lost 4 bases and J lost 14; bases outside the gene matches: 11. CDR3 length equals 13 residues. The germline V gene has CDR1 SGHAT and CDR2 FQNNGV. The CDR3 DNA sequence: TGTGCCAGCAGCTCGATCGGACAGGGCAGGGGGTATTTT. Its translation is CASSSIGQGRGYF.

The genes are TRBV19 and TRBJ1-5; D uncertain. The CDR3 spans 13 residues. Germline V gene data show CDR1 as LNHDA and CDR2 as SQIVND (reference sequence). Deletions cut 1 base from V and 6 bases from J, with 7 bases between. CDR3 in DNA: TGTGCCAGTAGTATAGTTGAGGGTCAGCCCCAGCATTTT. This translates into CASSIVEGQPQHF.

The CDR3 bases are TGTGCCAGCACCCTTCTGAGCCTAGCTAACTATGGCTACACCTTC. It is translated as CASTLLSLANYGYTF. The gene calls are TRBV6-5 and TRBJ1-2; D is undetermined. The V and J ends lost 7 bases and 0 bases respectively, with 15 bases between them. The germline V gene encodes CDR1 MNHEY and CDR2 SVGAGI. The CDR3 is 15 amino acids.

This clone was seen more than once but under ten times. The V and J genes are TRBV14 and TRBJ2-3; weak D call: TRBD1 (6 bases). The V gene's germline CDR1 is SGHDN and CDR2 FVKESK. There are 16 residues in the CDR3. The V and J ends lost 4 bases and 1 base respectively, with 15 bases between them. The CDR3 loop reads CASSPPGDWGTDTQYF. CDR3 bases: TGTGCCAGCAGCCCTCCAGGGGATTGGGGCACAGATACGCAGTATTTT.

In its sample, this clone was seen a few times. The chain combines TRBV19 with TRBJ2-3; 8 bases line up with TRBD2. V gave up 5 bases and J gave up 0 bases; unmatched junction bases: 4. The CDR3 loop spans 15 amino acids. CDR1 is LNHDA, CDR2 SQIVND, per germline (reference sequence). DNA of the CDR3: TGTGCCAGTAGTGCCCGGGGGGGGAGCACAGATACGCAGTATTTT. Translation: CASSARGGSTDTQYF.

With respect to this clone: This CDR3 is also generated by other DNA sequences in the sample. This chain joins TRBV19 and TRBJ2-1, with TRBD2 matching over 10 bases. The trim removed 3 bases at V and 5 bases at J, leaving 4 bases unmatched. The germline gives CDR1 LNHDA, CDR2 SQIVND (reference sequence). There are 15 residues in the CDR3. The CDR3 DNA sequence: TGTGCCAGTAGTATCAGCGGGGGGGCTCACAATGAGCAGTTCTTC. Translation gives CASSISGGAHNEQFF. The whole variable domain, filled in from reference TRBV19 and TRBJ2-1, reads DGGITQSPKYLFRKEGQNVTLSCEQNLNHDAMYWYRQDPGQGLRLIYYSQIVNDFQKGDIAEGYSVSREKKESFPLTVTSAQKNPTAFYLCASSISGGAHNEQFFGPGTRLTVL.

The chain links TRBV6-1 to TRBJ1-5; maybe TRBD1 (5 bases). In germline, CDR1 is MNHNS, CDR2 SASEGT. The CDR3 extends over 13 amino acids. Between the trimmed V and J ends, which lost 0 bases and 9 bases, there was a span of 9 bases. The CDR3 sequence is CASSEARGVPQHF. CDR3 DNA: TGTGCCAGCAGTGAAGCGCGGGGGGTGCCCCAGCATTTT.

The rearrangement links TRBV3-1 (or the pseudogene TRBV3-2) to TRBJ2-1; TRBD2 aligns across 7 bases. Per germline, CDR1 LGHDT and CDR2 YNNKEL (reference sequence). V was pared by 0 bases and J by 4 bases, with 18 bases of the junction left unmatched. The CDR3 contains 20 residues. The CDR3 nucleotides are TGTGCCAGCAGCCAAGAATTATGGGGAAAATTGGCGGGGGTTTACAATGAGCAGTTCTTC. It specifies CASSQELWGKLAGVYNEQFF.

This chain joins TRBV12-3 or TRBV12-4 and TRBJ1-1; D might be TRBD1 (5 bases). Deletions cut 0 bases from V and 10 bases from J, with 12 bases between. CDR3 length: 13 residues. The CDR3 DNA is TGTGCCAGCAGTTTAGCCATGGGGCGAGGAGCTTTCTTT. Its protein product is CASSLAMGRGAFF.

The CDR3 DNA is TGTGCCAGCAGTGGGGGACAGTTTTACGAGCAGTACTTC. It translates to CASSGGQFYEQYF. The V and J genes are TRBV12-3 or TRBV12-4 and TRBJ2-7; 7 bases match TRBD1. This CDR3 is 13 amino acids long. The junction had 5 bases not matched to a gene; V was cut back by 5 bases and J by 4 bases.